This TCR beta chain appears in the sequencing data of a study of OX40 agonist ivuxolimab in advanced cancers. Across the study: In three patients, partial responses were observed, one with hepatocellular carcinoma and two with cutaneous melanoma. Study observations and caveats: Low normalized T-cell clonal expansion was also seen in some nonresponders.

It was autoimmune disease history or systemic immunosuppression that excluded patients. V lost 2 bases and J lost 3; bases outside the gene matches: 14. The germline gives CDR1 SQVTM, CDR2 ANQGSEA. The CDR3 runs to 17 residues. Comment on this clone: The antigen is unknown.

TCRdb keeps only in-frame clones here, not all; method: immunoSEQ multiplex PCR. The repertoire holds 55,000 to 65,000 clones, with approximately 90% as singletons. The sample here was CD4+ or CD8+ T cells sorted from blood, taken in a trial of the OX40 agonist ivuxolimab. The sequence was collected from an adult with an advanced solid tumor such as melanoma, head and neck, liver or kidney cancer. The chain uses TRBV29-1 and TRBJ2-5; 8 positions agree with TRBD1. The CDR3 is CSVEWWDREQGEETQYF. In DNA form, the CDR3 reads TGCAGCGTTGAATGGTGGGACCGGGAACAGGGGGAAGAGACCCAGTACTTC. Drawing the rest from reference TRBV29-1 and TRBJ2-5, the complete variable domain is SAVISQKPSRDICQRGTSLTIQCQVDSQVTMMFWYRQQPGQSLTLIATANQGSEATYESGFVIDKFPISRPNLTFSTLTVSNMSPEDSSIYLCSVEWWDREQGEETQYFGPGTRLLVL.